These T cell receptor beta chains were read from a single sample in a study of blood T cells in healthy people across ages. TCRdb called the 5' RACE reads again in MiXCR, with one record for every CDR3 protein. This sample carries about 500,000 distinct CDR3 sequences, more than 20% of them seen once, and the ten largest clones take around 10%. The same sample was also used in a study of T cells of mothers and their children.

Sequencing used blood. These receptors came from a boy younger than 18 in good health. CDR3s include the opening cysteine and the closing phenylalanine or tryptophan. The D gene is left open where the match is weak. For some rows the clone size is stated as once, few or many, or as a class when expanded; others skip it.

TGTGCCAGCAGGGCAGGGGCCCGCGCAGATACGCAGTATTTT CASRAGARADTQYF NA few TRBJ2-3 TRBV2
TGTGCCAGCAGCTCCACTCGGGGGGCACTAGTTCAGTACTTC CASSSTRGALVQYF NA NA TRBJ2-4 TRBV7-2
TGTGCCAGCAGTGAATCTCGGGGTCCCTCCTACGAGCAGTGCTTC CASSESRGPSYEQCF NA NA TRBJ2-7 TRBV2
TGTGCCAGCAGTTACTCGTACACCGGGGAGCTGTTTTTT CASSYSYTGELFF NA NA TRBJ2-2 TRBV6-5
TGTGCCAGCAGTTACCCTATAGCGTACTTATTGAATGAGCAGTTCTTC CASSYPIAYLLNEQFF NA NA TRBJ2-1 TRBV6-2/TRBV6-3
TGTGCCAGCAGCTTTAAGGCGGGAGGGAAGCATGAGCAGTTCTTC CASSFKAGGKHEQFF TRBD2 few TRBJ2-1 TRBV7-9
TGTGCCACCAGTGATATGGGGACAGGCAGCCGGGGCGAGCAGTACTTC CATSDMGTGSRGEQYF TRBD1 NA TRBJ2-7 TRBV24-1
TGTGCCAGCAGCCCCGAGGTTGGCGGCTACACCTTC CASSPEVGGYTF NA few TRBJ1-2 TRBV7-2
TGCAGTGCTAGAGATCACTCTGCTCTCTGGGGCTACACCTTC CSARDHSALWGYTF NA NA TRBJ1-2 TRBV20-1
TGCGCCAGCAGCTTGGATCGGAGGATGGTTCAAGAGACCCAGTACTTC CASSLDRRMVQETQYF NA many TRBJ2-5 TRBV5-1
TGTGCCAGCAGTCCCTCTGACAGGACCTACGAGCAGTACTTC CASSPSDRTYEQYF NA few TRBJ2-7 TRBV28
TGTGCCAGCAGCCCCAGGGGGGGCAGGGTGGATAATGAAAAACTGTTTTTT CASSPRGGRVDNEKLFF TRBD1 NA TRBJ1-4 TRBV7-9
TGTGCCAGCTCACCACCCACCGGCGGAAACACCATATATTTT CASSPPTGGNTIYF NA NA TRBJ1-3 TRBV18
TGTGCCAGCAGTTACCGGGACTACGCCAGCTACGAGCAGTACTTC CASSYRDYASYEQYF TRBD2 NA TRBJ2-7 TRBV6-2/TRBV6-3
TGCAGTGCTTCCCCGGGACAGGGAGGCAAAAACATTCAGTACTTC CSASPGQGGKNIQYF TRBD1 NA TRBJ2-4 TRBV20-1
TGTGCCAGGCAGGGCCGAGAGGTAGCCAAAAACATTCAGTACTTC CARQGREVAKNIQYF NA NA TRBJ2-4 TRBV2
TGCGCCAGCAGCCAGGCCTACGGACTAGCGGGAGTTCAAGATACGCAGTATTTT CASSQAYGLAGVQDTQYF TRBD2 NA TRBJ2-3 TRBV4-1
TGTGCCAGTAGTACACTAGCGGGAGGGGCAGAGACCCAGTACTTC CASSTLAGGAETQYF TRBD2 NA TRBJ2-5 TRBV19
TGTGCCAGCAGTTACATCCGACAGGGGAAGGAGCAGTACTTC CASSYIRQGKEQYF TRBD1 NA TRBJ2-7 TRBV6-2/TRBV6-3
TGCGCCAGCAGCCAAGCTGAGAACGGGGCTAACTATGGCTACACCTTC CASSQAENGANYGYTF NA few TRBJ1-2 TRBV4-3
TGCAGTACTACGGGACTAGGCTACGAGCAGTACTTC CSTTGLGYEQYF TRBD2 NA TRBJ2-7 TRBV20-1
TGTGCCAGCAGCCAGCCCCGTCTTGGCAACAATGAGCAGTTCTTC CASSQPRLGNNEQFF NA NA TRBJ2-1 TRBV28
TGTGCCAGCAGCCCTTCAGCTAGCGCAGAGACCCAGTACTTC CASSPSASAETQYF NA few TRBJ2-5 TRBV7-3
TGTGCCGGCAGTTTTCCCCACGCAGGGGGGTTCTACGAGCAGTACTTC CAGSFPHAGGFYEQYF NA NA TRBJ2-7 TRBV28
TGTGCCAGCAGCCCCGACCCCGGGACTTACTCCTACAATGAGCAGTTCTTC CASSPDPGTYSYNEQFF NA NA TRBJ2-1 TRBV7-9
TGTGCCAGCAGCTCGAGCGGGGGTAGCTCCTACAATGAGCAGTTCTTC CASSSSGGSSYNEQFF TRBD2 few TRBJ2-1 TRBV7-9
TGTGCCAGCACTCACCCTGAGAGTCTCGTGAATGAGCAGTTCTTC CASTHPESLVNEQFF NA NA TRBJ2-1 TRBV6-2/TRBV6-3
TGCAGCGCTAGCGGACAGTTGTGGACCCAGTACTTC CSASGQLWTQYF NA few TRBJ2-5 TRBV29-1
TGTGCCAGCAGTTCGGGACTAGCGGATTACAATGAGCAGTTCTTC CASSSGLADYNEQFF TRBD2 many TRBJ2-1 TRBV6-4
TGCAGCGCTGGATGGGTAGCGGACAATGAGCAGTTCTTC CSAGWVADNEQFF NA NA TRBJ2-1 TRBV29-1
TGTGCCAGCAGCTTAGTAAGAGGGGTAATCACAGATACGCAGTATTTT CASSLVRGVITDTQYF NA NA TRBJ2-3 TRBV7-8
TGTGCCAGCAGCCCCCGGGACAGCTCTTTTTTGGCTGAAGCTTTCTTT CASSPRDSSFLAEAFF TRBD1 few TRBJ1-1 TRBV7-9
TGTGCCAGCAGTTACCCGGTTGGGGGGGGTCAAGAGACCCAGTACTTC CASSYPVGGGQETQYF TRBD2 NA TRBJ2-5 TRBV6-5
TGTGCCAGCAGTGAGGACCAATACGAGCAGTACTTC CASSEDQYEQYF NA many TRBJ2-7 TRBV28
TGTGCCAGCAGTTACAGGTTGAACACTGAAGCTTTCTTT CASSYRLNTEAFF NA NA TRBJ1-1 TRBV6-5
TGTGCCAGCAGTTTCTCCTTGGTGTCTAGCGGGAGAGGGGCCCAAGAGACCCAGTACTTC CASSFSLVSSGRGAQETQYF TRBD2 once TRBJ2-5 TRBV28
TGTGCCAGCAGCCAAGTATTCTCTCAGCCCCAGCATTTT CASSQVFSQPQHF NA few TRBJ1-5 TRBV3-1
TGTGCCAGCAGTGAGGCCAGATTCAATTCACCCCTCCACTTT CASSEARFNSPLHF NA few TRBJ1-6 TRBV2
TGTGCCAGCAGTGTGATAAGGGGTCCCTACGAGCAGTACTTC CASSVIRGPYEQYF NA NA TRBJ2-7 TRBV28
TGCGCCAGCGGCCAAAGAGGGACAGCTACACAAGAGACCCAGTACTTC CASGQRGTATQETQYF TRBD1 few TRBJ2-5 TRBV4-1
TGTGCCAGCAGCTTAGGCAGGGGTGCCAATCAGCCCCAGCATTTT CASSLGRGANQPQHF NA NA TRBJ1-5 TRBV13
TGTGCCAGTACGGCGGGAGGCCACGAGCAGTACTTC CASTAGGHEQYF TRBD2 few TRBJ2-7 TRBV6-1
TGCGCCAGCAGCTTGGAGGGCGCGGAGGGACCCGGGGAGCTGTTTTTT CASSLEGAEGPGELFF NA NA TRBJ2-2 TRBV5-1
TGCAGTGCTACCAAACCGAGCCTCTACGAGCAGTACTTC CSATKPSLYEQYF NA NA TRBJ2-7 TRBV20-1
TGTGCCAGCAGTTTAAGTAGCGGCTCCTACAATGAGCAGTTCTTC CASSLSSGSYNEQFF NA many TRBJ2-1 TRBV28
TGTGCCAGCAGTTTAGGGGGTCATCAGGGGAATTCACCCCTCCACTTT CASSLGGHQGNSPLHF NA NA TRBJ1-6 TRBV28
TGCGCCAGCAGCTTACCGGGGACGGATCAGCCCCAGCATTTT CASSLPGTDQPQHF NA NA TRBJ1-5 TRBV5-1
TGTGCCAGCAGCCAAGATAGGACAGGAAATTCACCCCTCCACTTT CASSQDRTGNSPLHF TRBD1 NA TRBJ1-6 TRBV14